The rows below give T cell receptor beta chains drawn from one sample of a study of Ad26.COV2.S vaccination and SARS-CoV-2 variants. Generated by immunoSEQ multiplex PCR, the TCRdb table keeps only in-frame clones and is missing some. The repertoire consists of roughly 330,000 clones, with 90% occurring once and the leading ten covering roughly 6%. The source material was peripheral blood, sampled in a trial of Ad26.COV2.S vaccine versus placebo. These TCRs come from a person between 18 and 60 years old who received the Ad26.COV2.S COVID-19 vaccine or a placebo. Both conserved end residues are part of each CDR3.

j_call,v_call,cdr3_aa
TRBJ2-5,TRBV12-5,CASGPREGETQYF
TRBJ1-5,TRBV6-5,CASSVAGSNQPQHF
TRBJ1-2,TRBV4-3,CASSQDNRHPLF
TRBJ2-3,TRBV7-2,CASSSRTSGTGRTDTQYF
TRBJ1-1,TRBV5-1,CASSGGQRTVEAFF
TRBJ1-5,TRBV5-1,CASSKDGFNQPQHF
TRBJ1-1,TRBV15,CATSRLTGTGGLYGILDTEAFF
TRBJ1-1,TRBV4-1,CASSDQGDTEAFF
TRBJ2-7,TRBV27,CASSFSPGYREQYF
TRBJ2-2,TRBV6-6,CASRRYPGELFF
TRBJ2-5,TRBV11-2,CASTIKETQYF
TRBJ2-7,TRBV24-1,CATNSCPGGTPHEQYF
TRBJ2-6,TRBV24-1,CATSDFDGVLTF
TRBJ1-6,TRBV6-2/TRBV6-3,CASSFHWINSPLHF
TRBJ1-1,TRBV28,CASSLSRPLHTEAFF
TRBJ1-5,TRBV2,CASSDMSKGNQPQHF